The T cell receptor beta chain under discussion was sequenced for a study of T-cell reconstitution after alpha-beta-depleted transplantation in children. This clonotype was counted ten times or more. Unique molecular identifiers were used in preparing the TCRbeta library. TCRdb recomputed calls from the PCR reads with MiXCR, one row per CDR3 protein. Counted here are some 600,000 distinct CDR3 sequences, 15% to 20% occurring once; the ten biggest clones make up around 0.96%. The germline V gene encodes CDR1 DFQATT and CDR2 SNEGSKA (reference sequence). Trimming shortened V by 5 bases and J by 5 bases, and 12 bases separated the two germline ends. This CDR3 is 12 amino acids long.

The sample consisted of PBMCs from the stem cell graft donor, taken from the stem cell graft. The chain joins TRBV20-1 to TRBJ2-5; D may be TRBD1 (5 bases). This TCR came from a human donor who donated a stem cell graft to a child with acute myeloid leukemia. The CDR3 loop is CSAQGWDETQYF. Written as DNA, the CDR3 is TGCAGTGCTCAGGGTTGGGATGAGACCCAGTACTTC.